A selection of T cell receptor beta chains follows, all from one sample in a study of T cell responses to AZD1222 COVID-19 vaccine. Sequenced by immunoSEQ multiplex PCR; TCRdb stores in-frame clones only, minus some. This table has about 110,000 clones, 89% appearing once. Sequences were derived from peripheral blood, sampled on day 0 of AZD1222 vaccination. These receptors were taken from an adult in good health. The CDR3 runs from the conserved cysteine through the conserved F or W. Each record gives: J gene, D gene, clone size, V gene, CDR3 protein, CDR3 DNA. The D gene is left open where the match is weak. A clone size is listed for some rows: how often the clone was seen (once, few, many), or a class if it is expanded.

TRBJ2-7	TRBD2	NA	TRBV5-1	CASSLGTGSGTYEQYF	TGCGCCAGCAGCTTGGGTACAGGAAGCGGGACCTACGAGCAGTACTTC
TRBJ2-5	NA	NA	TRBV15	CATSRDHDGMETQYF	TGTGCCACCAGCAGAGATCATGACGGGATGGAGACCCAGTACTTC
TRBJ1-3	TRBD1	NA	TRBV28	CACYDRAGNTIYF	TGTGCCTGTTACGACAGGGCTGGAAACACCATATATTTT
TRBJ2-3	NA	NA	TRBV27	CASSFEIPGSSTDTQYF	TGTGCCAGCAGTTTCGAGATTCCAGGGTCTAGCACAGATACGCAGTATTTT
TRBJ2-3	NA	NA	TRBV11-2	CASTSLQVSTDTQYF	TGTGCCAGCACCTCCTTACAGGTCAGCACAGATACGCAGTATTTT
TRBJ1-6	TRBD1	NA	TRBV3-1/TRBV3-2	CASSRKIPGTGGLGYNSPLHF	TGTGCCAGCAGCCGGAAGATACCCGGGACAGGGGGTCTCGGTTATAATTCACCCCTCCACTTT
TRBJ2-1	NA	NA	TRBV24-1	CATSDFPRGYEQFF	TGTGCCACCAGTGATTTCCCCCGAGGCTACGAGCAGTTCTTC
TRBJ1-2	NA	once	TRBV19	CASSRRDGYTF	TGTGCCAGTAGTAGGAGGGATGGCTACACCTTC
TRBJ1-6	NA	NA	TRBV2	CASSEEGDSNSPLHF	TGTGCCAGCAGTGAAGAGGGGGACTCTAATTCACCCCTCCACTTT
TRBJ1-5	NA	NA	TRBV28	CASSLWAGTQPQHF	TGTGCCAGCAGTTTATGGGCAGGAACTCAGCCCCAGCATTTT
TRBJ2-7	TRBD2	NA	TRBV4-3	CASSQGRTSGINEQYF	TGCGCCAGCAGCCAGGGTAGGACTAGCGGGATAAACGAGCAGTACTTC
TRBJ1-3	NA	NA	TRBV7-9	CASSPRDGYSGNTIYF	TGTGCCAGCAGCCCTAGGGACGGATACTCTGGAAACACCATATATTTT
TRBJ2-7	TRBD2	NA	TRBV3-1/TRBV3-2	CASSQLAGALDEQYF	TGTGCCAGCAGCCAGCTAGCGGGAGCTCTTGACGAGCAGTACTTC
TRBJ2-1	TRBD1	NA	TRBV25-1	CASARGTLYNEQFF	TGTGCCAGCGCCAGGGGGACCCTATACAATGAGCAGTTCTTC
TRBJ1-1	TRBD1	once	TRBV27	CASSSNRGYLNTEAFF	TGTGCCAGCAGTTCCAACAGGGGATATCTGAACACTGAAGCTTTCTTT
TRBJ1-2	NA	NA	TRBV28	CATSTLGQGRNGYTF	TGTGCCACCTCCACCTTGGGGCAGGGGCGGAATGGCTACACCTTC
TRBJ1-5	TRBD1	NA	TRBV15	CATSRGRGDQPQHF	TGTGCCACCAGCAGAGGCAGGGGGGATCAGCCCCAGCATTTT
TRBJ1-1	NA	NA	TRBV5-1	CASSQMRDLNTEAFF	TGCGCCAGCAGCCAGATGCGGGATTTGAACACTGAAGCTTTCTTT
TRBJ2-1	NA	NA	TRBV12-5	CASGLAAVNEQFF	TGTGCTAGTGGTTTGGCGGCAGTGAATGAGCAGTTCTTC
TRBJ2-7	NA	NA	TRBV20-1	CSASGSRGALWEQYF	TGCAGTGCTAGTGGCAGCCGGGGGGCATTGTGGGAGCAGTACTTC
TRBJ1-5	NA	NA	TRBV27	CASSLKAGSLLSNQPQHF	TGTGCCAGCAGTTTAAAGGCAGGCTCGCTCCTTAGCAATCAGCCCCAGCATTTT
TRBJ2-1	TRBD2	NA	TRBV7-6	CASSLALIAGGYNEQFF	TGTGCCAGCAGCTTAGCCCTAATAGCGGGAGGGTACAATGAGCAGTTCTTC
TRBJ1-4	NA	NA	TRBV4-1	CASSQTPYGNNEKLFF	TGCGCCAGCAGCCAAACCCCTTACGGGAATAATGAAAAACTGTTTTTT
TRBJ1-5	NA	NA	TRBV2	CASTYSYQRPQHF	TGTGCCAGCACGTACAGTTATCAACGGCCCCAGCATTTT
TRBJ2-3	TRBD2	NA	TRBV28	CASLPSGLAAAGAADTQYF	TGTGCCTCCCTCCCATCGGGACTAGCGGCGGCTGGGGCCGCAGATACGCAGTATTTT
TRBJ2-3	NA	NA	TRBV10-3	CAITLSGTDTQYF	TGTGCCATCACCCTTAGCGGCACAGATACGCAGTATTTT
TRBJ1-4	TRBD1	NA	TRBV28	CASSLKGAGNEKLFF	TGTGCCAGCAGTTTAAAGGGGGCGGGTAATGAAAAACTGTTTTTT
TRBJ2-5	NA	NA	TRBV14	CASSPLGETQYF	TGTGCCAGCAGCCCCCTGGGAGAGACCCAGTACTTC
TRBJ1-2	NA	NA	TRBV12-5	CASGLVRGSLEGYGYTF	TGTGCTAGTGGTTTGGTCCGGGGGTCTCTCGAGGGCTATGGCTACACCTTC
TRBJ1-5	NA	NA	TRBV7-2	CASSLDVGAASQPQHF	TGTGCCAGCAGCTTAGACGTTGGGGCAGCCAGTCAGCCCCAGCATTTT
TRBJ2-7	NA	NA	TRBV28	CASSLTYEQYF	TGTGCCAGCAGTCTTACATACGAGCAGTACTTC
TRBJ2-2	NA	NA	TRBV27	CASSGARGSFF	TGTGCCAGCAGTGGGGCGAGGGGCTCCTTTTTT
TRBJ2-7	NA	NA	TRBV15	CATSRRGSRNEQYF	TGTGCCACCAGCCGCAGGGGTTCCAGAAACGAGCAGTACTTC
TRBJ1-2	NA	NA	TRBV3-1/TRBV3-2	CASSLDDGAGYGYTF	TGTGCCAGCAGCCTAGACGACGGGGCGGGCTATGGCTACACCTTC
TRBJ1-1	TRBD1	few	TRBV6-2/TRBV6-3	CASSPDREAFF	TGTGCCAGCAGTCCGGACAGGGAAGCTTTCTTT
TRBJ1-1	TRBD1	NA	TRBV19	CASSIQQGAEAFF	TGTGCCAGTAGTATCCAGCAGGGGGCTGAAGCTTTCTTT
TRBJ2-7	NA	few	TRBV28	CASSLCLPSFHPCEQYF	TGTGCCAGCAGTTTATGCCTTCCCTCATTCCACCCCTGCGAGCAGTACTTC
TRBJ1-5	NA	NA	TRBV2	CASRAGLYSNQPQHF	TGTGCCAGCAGGGCTGGACTTTATAGCAATCAGCCCCAGCATTTT
TRBJ1-1	NA	NA	TRBV6-2/TRBV6-3	CASSYTRMSADNTEAFF	TGTGCCAGCAGTTACACCCGGATGTCAGCGGACAACACTGAAGCTTTCTTT
TRBJ1-3	NA	few	TRBV2	CASSPQWGSGNTIYF	TGTGCCAGCAGCCCCCAGTGGGGCTCTGGAAACACCATATATTTT
TRBJ1-3	TRBD1	NA	TRBV5-6	CASSSGQGRNTIYF	TGTGCCAGCAGCTCGGGACAGGGGAGGAACACCATATATTTT
TRBJ2-7	NA	NA	TRBV29-1	CSVGPGSTYEQYF	TGCAGCGTTGGGCCAGGTTCCACCTACGAGCAGTACTTC
TRBJ1-2	NA	few	TRBV5-6	CASSLLRGAEYTF	TGTGCCAGCAGCTTGCTCAGGGGTGCAGAATACACCTTC